This TCR beta chain was recorded in a study of cytomegalovirus exposure and HLA in healthy donors. Study summary: About 80 million unique TCRs from HLA-typed donors made up an early data release.

This clone was found a few times. Primers included in the PCR were 60 Vbeta and 13 Jbeta primers. Sequencing used immunoSEQ multiplex PCR; TCRdb keeps in-frame clones, though not all of them. The table lists 100,000 to 150,000 clones, 80% of them singletons. Germline V gene sequence: CDR1 KGHSH, CDR2 LQKENI. There are 14 residues in the CDR3. With 6 bases removed from V and 6 bases from J, the gap between germline ends came to 17 bases. The receptor's source is a man aged 35 to 55 in good health and CMV-seronegative. Material: PBMCs. This sequence joins TRBV18 and TRBJ1-2; possible D gene TRBD1, 5 bases. In DNA form, the CDR3 reads TGTGCCAGCTCTACCAATGGCAGGGAGGATGGCTACACCTTC. It encodes CASSTNGREDGYTF.